A selection of T cell receptor beta chains follows, all from one sample in a study of cytomegalovirus exposure and HLA in healthy donors. Assay used: immunoSEQ multiplex PCR; TCRdb lists only in-frame clones, some missing. The sample has 100,000 or so clones, under 80% seen once. The sequenced sample consisted of PBMCs. The receptors were sampled from a woman aged 45-60 years in good health and CMV-seropositive. Both conserved end residues are part of each CDR3. The order of the fields is V gene, J gene, CDR3 length, CDR3 protein.

TRBV6-5	TRBJ1-2	14	CASSPAGTGSGYTF
TRBV19	TRBJ2-7	15	CASSMTGAGTYEQYF
TRBV7-2	TRBJ2-4	11	CASAGQDIQYF
TRBV10-3	TRBJ2-5	15	CAISGTSGGQETQYF
TRBV10-3	TRBJ1-4	17	CAISESWLGQGREKLFF
TRBV18	TRBJ2-7	14	CASSSGQGIYEQYF
TRBV18	TRBJ1-2	13	CASSFSGNYGYTF
TRBV10-3	TRBJ2-5	15	CAIRVAGGLQETQYF
TRBV28	.	17	CASSSGLAGDAGDEQYF
TRBV2	TRBJ1-1	13	CASSFPGQSKAFF
TRBV2	TRBJ2-3	15	CASSVSSGVTDTQYF
TRBV19	TRBJ1-2	18	CASQYRVRDRGRDYGYTF
TRBV19	TRBJ2-7	17	CASSPFPTSGITYEQYF
TRBV5-1	TRBJ2-2	11	CASSLHGELFF
TRBV6-5	TRBJ2-1	15	CASSSRGFNGDEQFF
TRBV25-1	TRBJ1-6	16	CASSEYKGGGKSPLHF
TRBV29-1	TRBJ2-7	13	CSLLRDCSYEQYF
TRBV19	TRBJ2-3	14	CAINDGDSPDTQYF
TRBV6-5	TRBJ2-1	15	CASRQGASGYNEQFF
TRBV28	TRBJ1-2	14	CASSSIDRNYGYTF
TRBV10-2	TRBJ2-1	19	CASKGLAGGLTRDYNEQFF
TRBV5-6	TRBJ1-5	14	CASSLTGINQPQHF
TRBV19	TRBJ1-1	15	CASSRYGTINTEAFF
TRBV5-1	TRBJ2-7	17	CASSLDQGGTGKDEQYF
TRBV27	TRBJ2-1	17	CASSPSWRERTYNEQFF
TRBV6-1	TRBJ1-1	17	CASSESGVRLLGTEAFF
TRBV29-1	TRBJ2-7	14	CSVDGDRGSYEQYF
TRBV7-2	TRBJ2-2	13	CASSLSVIGELFF
TRBV10-1	TRBJ2-1	15	CASSETTGLSNEQFF
TRBV2	TRBJ1-2	12	CASGGASYGYTF
TRBV10-2	TRBJ2-5	13	CASSVKGGETQYF
TRBV4-2	TRBJ2-7	15	CASSQEFAYGDEQYF
TRBV30	TRBJ1-3	13	CAWSAGMSNTIYF